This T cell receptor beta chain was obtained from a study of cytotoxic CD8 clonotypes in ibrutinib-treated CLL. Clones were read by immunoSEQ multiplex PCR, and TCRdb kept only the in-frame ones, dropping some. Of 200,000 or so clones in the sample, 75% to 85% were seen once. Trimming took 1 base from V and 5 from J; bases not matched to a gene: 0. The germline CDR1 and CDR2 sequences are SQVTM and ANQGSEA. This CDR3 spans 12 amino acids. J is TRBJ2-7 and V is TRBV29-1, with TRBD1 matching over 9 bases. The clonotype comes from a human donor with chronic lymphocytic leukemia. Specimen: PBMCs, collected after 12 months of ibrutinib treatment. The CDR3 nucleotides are TGCAGCGTTGAAGGACAGGGGGACGAGCAGTACTTC. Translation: CSVEGQGDEQYF.